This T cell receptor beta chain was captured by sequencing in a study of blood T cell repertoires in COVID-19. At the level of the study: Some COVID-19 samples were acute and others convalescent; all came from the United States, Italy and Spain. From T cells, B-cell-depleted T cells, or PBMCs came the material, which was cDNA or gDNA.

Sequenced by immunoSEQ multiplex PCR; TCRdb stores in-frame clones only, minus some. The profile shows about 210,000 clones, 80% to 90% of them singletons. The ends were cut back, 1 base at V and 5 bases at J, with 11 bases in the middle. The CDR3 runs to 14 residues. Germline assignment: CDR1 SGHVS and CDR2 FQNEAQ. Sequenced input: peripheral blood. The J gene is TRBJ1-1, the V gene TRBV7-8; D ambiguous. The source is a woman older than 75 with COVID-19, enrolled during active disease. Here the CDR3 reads CASSLVRGKTEAFF. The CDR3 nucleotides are TGTGCCAGCAGCTTAGTCCGGGGTAAAACTGAAGCTTTCTTT.